The 29 T cell receptor beta chains presented below share a single source sample, sequenced in a study of blood T cell repertoires in COVID-19. Here immunoSEQ multiplex PCR was the method, and the copy in TCRdb shows in-frame clones only, minus some. This sample yields about 230,000 clones, of which 85% to 90% are seen a single time; around a tenth belongs to the top ten. The material sequenced was peripheral blood. The receptors stem from a man aged 50 or older with COVID-19, enrolled during active disease.

The rearrangement uses TRBV7-6 and TRBJ2-1; a weak D match, TRBD2 (5 bases). The germline V gene has CDR1 SGHVS and CDR2 FNYEAQ. Trimming shortened V by 5 bases and J by 6 bases, and 23 bases separated the two germline ends. The CDR3 has 17 amino acids. CDR3 nucleotides: TGTGCCAGCAGCCGGAACCGTGAGCGCTTCGCGGGCAATGAGCAGTTCTTC. It codes for CASSRNRERFAGNEQFF.

The chain joins TRBV7-9 to TRBJ1-1, with D possibly TRBD1 on 6 matching bases. The CDR3 spans 14 residues. V gave up 5 bases and J gave up 0 bases, with 10 bases separating them. Germline lookup yields CDR1 SEHNR and CDR2 FQNEAQ (reference sequence). The CDR3 coding sequence is TGTGCCAGCAGCATCAGGGACATGAACACTGAAGCTTTCTTT. Translated: CASSIRDMNTEAFF. Full variable domain (rest looked up from reference TRBV7-9 and TRBJ1-1): DTGVSQNPRHKITKRGQNVTFRCDPISEHNRLYWYRQTLGQGPEFLTYFQNEAQLEKSRLLSDRFSAERPKGSFSTLEIQRTEQGDSAMYLCASSIRDMNTEAFFGQGTRLTVV.

V and J are TRBV11-3 and TRBJ2-1, with D uncertain. Trimming removed 0 bases at V and 10 bases at J, with 10 bases between. The CDR3 has 13 residues. CDR1 is SGHNT and CDR2 is YENEEA in the germline V gene. The CDR3 DNA is TGTGCCAGCAGCTTAGATCTGAACTGGGAGCAGTTCTTC. It is translated as CASSLDLNWEQFF.

The gene calls are TRBV7-2 and TRBJ2-3, with D possibly TRBD1 on 5 matching bases. In germline, CDR1 is SGHTA, CDR2 FQGNSA. CDR3 length: 14 residues. V dropped 3 bases and J dropped 2 bases, with 9 bases sitting between them. The CDR3 here is CASSFPGNTDTQYF. The CDR3 DNA reads as TGTGCCAGCAGCTTCCCAGGGAACACAGATACGCAGTATTTT.

The chain joins TRBV3-1 (or the pseudogene TRBV3-2) to TRBJ2-5; a possible D gene is TRBD1 (5 bases). Germline lookup yields CDR1 LGHDT and CDR2 YNNKEL (reference sequence). CDR3 length equals 15 residues. V gave up 7 bases and J gave up 1 base, with 16 bases separating them. The CDR3 coding sequence is TGTGCCAGCAAGACCGAAAGGACACTCCAAGAGACCCAGTACTTC. Its protein is CASKTERTLQETQYF.

The V call is TRBV5-1, the J call TRBJ1-3; 7 bases match TRBD1. Germline assignment: CDR1 SGHRS and CDR2 YFSETQ. With V trimmed by 3 bases and J by 0 bases, 3 bases remained unmatched. The CDR3 spans 15 residues. CDR3: CASSWDRDSGNTIYF. The CDR3 DNA follows: TGCGCCAGCAGCTGGGACAGAGACTCTGGAAACACCATATATTTT.

V and J are TRBV7-9 and TRBJ1-2; tentative D call: TRBD1 (5 bases). This CDR3 comprises 14 residues. CDR1 SEHNR and CDR2 FQNEAQ come from the germline V gene (reference sequence). Deletions cut 3 bases from V and 1 base from J, with 9 bases between. The CDR3: CASSLQGRNYGYTF. The CDR3 DNA follows: TGTGCCAGCAGCTTGCAGGGTCGTAACTATGGCTACACCTTC.

This chain links TRBV4-3 with TRBJ2-1, with 8 bases matching TRBD1. This CDR3 has 17 residues. The junction had 12 bases not matched to a gene; V was cut back by 5 bases and J by 3 bases. Germline lookup yields CDR1 LGHNA and CDR2 YSLEER. DNA for the CDR3: TGCGCCAGCAGCTATTCTCATAGACAGGGGATCTACAATGAGCAGTTCTTC. This codes for CASSYSHRQGIYNEQFF.

V usage is TRBV2 and J usage is TRBJ2-1, with 9 nucleotides matching TRBD2. The CDR3 covers 14 residues. The germline V gene encodes CDR1 SNHLY and CDR2 FYNNEI. After removal of 6 bases from V and 5 bases from J, the junction contained 5 bases not matched to a gene. CDR3 in amino acids: CASSLGLANNEQFF. As DNA, the CDR3 is TGTGCCAGCAGCCTGGGACTAGCTAACAATGAGCAGTTCTTC.

The chain couples TRBV5-1 to TRBJ1-2; D possibly corresponds to TRBD1 (5 bases). CDR1 and CDR2 from the germline V gene are SGHRS and YFSETQ. V was trimmed by 0 bases and J by 6 bases, leaving 15 bases between them. CDR3 size: 15 residues. The CDR3 nucleotides are TGCGCCAGCAGCTTGGCCGCTAGGCAGGGCCATGGCTACACCTTC. Amino acid sequence: CASSLAARQGHGYTF.

This clone appeared once. The rearrangement joins TRBV24-1 to TRBJ1-2, with a tentative D call TRBD1 (6 bases). The V gene's germline CDR1 is KGHDR and CDR2 SFDVKD. The V end lost 4 bases, the J end lost 2 bases, and 19 bases lay between the germline ends. The CDR3 totals 17 residues. CDR3 bases: TGTGCCACCAGTGACGCCCCGTCATCAGGGGACAACTATGGCTACACCTTC. It yields the protein CATSDAPSSGDNYGYTF.

The chain couples TRBV24-1 to TRBJ2-7; 9 bases agree with TRBD2. CDR3 length: 16 amino acids. V lost 4 bases and J lost 2; bases outside the gene matches: 8. The germline V gene encodes CDR1 KGHDR and CDR2 SFDVKD. The CDR3 DNA is TGTGCCACCAGTGACAGTAGCGGGGGCAGGACCTACGAGCAGTACTTC. This gives the protein CATSDSSGGRTYEQYF.

This rearrangement joins TRBV10-2 to TRBJ2-7; D perhaps matches TRBD2 (6 bases). Trimming took off 6 bases at V and 0 bases at J, with 15 bases between the two ends. Per the germline V gene, CDR1 is WSHSY and CDR2 is SAAADI. CDR3 length equals 15 residues. In DNA, the CDR3 is TGCGCCAGCAGGAGGAGTAGCGGCCCCTCCTACGAGCAGTACTTC. Its protein product is CASRRSSGPSYEQYF.

The chain recombines TRBV5-6 with TRBJ1-1; D is ambiguous. This CDR3 region has 13 residues. Trimming left V 9 bases short and J 4 bases short, with 16 bases between. The germline V gene encodes CDR1 SGHDT and CDR2 YYEEEE. The CDR3: CATNRGQFTEAFF. The CDR3 coding sequence is TGTGCCACCAATAGAGGGCAGTTCACTGAAGCTTTCTTT.

The CDR3 DNA is TGTGCCAGCACTTCCCCCGGAGGGGGCTCCGGGGAGCTGTTTTTT. Its translation is CASTSPGGGSGELFF. V is TRBV28 and J is TRBJ2-2; tentative D call: TRBD1 (7 bases). V lost 7 bases to trimming and J lost 6 bases, with 18 bases between them. The CDR3 is 15 amino acids. Germline V gene data show CDR1 as MDHEN and CDR2 as SYDVKM. Full variable domain (rest looked up from reference TRBV28 and TRBJ2-2): DVKVTQSSRYLVKRTGEKVFLECVQDMDHENMFWYRQDPGLGLRLIYFSYDVKMKEKGDIPEGYSVSREKKERFSLILESASTNQTSMYLCASTSPGGGSGELFFGEGSRLTVL.

The count of this clone is one. J is TRBJ1-4 and V is TRBV19, with 8 bases fitting TRBD1. Germline CDR1 LNHDA, CDR2 SQIVND (reference sequence). V dropped 5 bases and J dropped 8; count of bases not matched to a gene: 10. This CDR3 comprises 15 residues. CDR3 DNA sequence: TGTGCCAGTAGTTCAGGGGGCTCAGGGGCCGAAAAACTGTTTTTT. Amino acids: CASSSGGSGAEKLFF.

The chain links TRBV7-9 to TRBJ2-3; 8 positions agree with TRBD1. Germline V gives CDR1 SEHNR, CDR2 FQNEAQ (reference sequence). This CDR3 is 14 amino acids long. V was clipped by 4 bases and J by 6 bases; unmatched bases: 6. CDR3: CASSSGQGIDTQYF. As DNA, the CDR3 is TGTGCCAGCAGCTCTGGACAGGGAATTGATACGCAGTATTTT.

This chain joins TRBV10-3 and TRBJ1-6; D is possibly TRBD1 (6 bases). The CDR3 length is 15 residues. Trimming took 6 bases from V and 5 from J, leaving 14 bases between them. In germline, CDR1 is ENHRY, CDR2 SYGVKD. The CDR3 DNA sequence: TGTGCCATCAGAGGGGGGGGACGCGATAATTCACCCCTCCACTTT. Translation gives CAIRGGGRDNSPLHF.

The V gene is TRBV5-8, the J gene TRBJ2-2, with D perhaps matching TRBD1 (6 bases). The CDR3 is made up of 13 amino acids. V lost 3 bases to trimming and J lost 6 bases, with 9 bases between them. CDR1 and CDR2 (germline): SGHTS, YDEGEE. The CDR3 DNA reads TGTGCCAGCAGCTATACAGGGTCCGGGGAGCTGTTTTTT. Translation gives CASSYTGSGELFF.

The rearrangement joins TRBV7-6 to TRBJ2-1; no reliable D call. Trimming pared 2 bases from V and 1 base from J, leaving 9 bases between. This CDR3 comprises 15 residues. CDR1 is SGHVS, CDR2 FNYEAQ, per germline. CDR3 sequence: CASSLYQRSYNEQFF. The DNA of the CDR3 is TGTGCCAGCAGCTTATATCAGAGGTCCTACAATGAGCAGTTCTTC.

CDR3 DNA sequence: TGTGCCACCAGTGATTTGACTAGCGGGGGTCACAATGAGCAGTTCTTC. Protein product: CATSDLTSGGHNEQFF. This chain links TRBV24-1 with TRBJ2-1; 11 bases fit TRBD2. Germline values: CDR1 KGHDR, CDR2 SFDVKD. CDR3 size: 16 residues. J gave up 5 bases and V 0 bases, and 2 bases lay outside the gene matches.

The V and J genes are TRBV6-2 or TRBV6-3 and TRBJ2-2, with 12 bases lining up with TRBD2. The CDR3 loop spans 15 amino acids. CDR1 and CDR2 (germline): MNHEY, SVGEGT. V dropped 5 bases and J dropped 7; count of bases not matched to a gene: 5. DNA for the CDR3: TGTGCCAGCAGTAAGACTAGCGGGAGTGTCGGGGAGCTGTTTTTT. Protein sequence: CASSKTSGSVGELFF.

V and J are TRBV18 and TRBJ1-1; 8 bases map to TRBD1. The CDR3 spans 13 residues. The V segment lost 4 bases and the J segment 6 bases; nucleotides outside the gene matches: 4. CDR1 is KGHSH, CDR2 LQKENI, per germline. CDR3 loop: CASSLSQGAEAFF. The CDR3 coding sequence is TGTGCCAGCTCACTCTCACAGGGGGCTGAAGCTTTCTTT.

The rearrangement joins TRBV6-5 to TRBJ2-7; a weak D match, TRBD1 (5 bases). The CDR3 runs to 14 residues. Germline V CDR1 and CDR2: MNHEY, SVGAGI. Trimming stripped 0 bases from V and 3 bases from J, with 9 bases between. The CDR3: CASSYSTGYYEQYF. The CDR3 nucleotides are TGTGCCAGCAGTTACTCTACAGGTTACTACGAGCAGTACTTC.

This chain links TRBV6-5 with TRBJ2-5, with D tentatively TRBD1 (5 bases). Germline V gene lookup returns CDR1 MNHEY and CDR2 SVGAGI. Trimming pared 2 bases from V and 5 bases from J, leaving 12 bases between. The CDR3 contains 14 residues. For the CDR3, the DNA is TGTGCCAGCAGTTACCGGCCAGGGTGGGAGACCCAGTACTTC. It translates to CASSYRPGWETQYF.

The chain carries TRBV7-6 and TRBJ2-1, with D possibly being TRBD2 (6 bases). This CDR3 has 14 residues. Germline loops: CDR1 SGHVS, CDR2 FNYEAQ. The V end lost 1 base, the J end lost 7 bases, and 11 bases lay between the germline ends. CDR3 sequence reads: CASSLGGAGNEQFF. The CDR3, as DNA: TGTGCCAGCAGCTTAGGCGGGGCAGGAAATGAGCAGTTCTTC.

V gene TRBV7-6 combines with J gene TRBJ1-1; 7 bases match TRBD1. The CDR3 extends over 15 amino acids. J lost 1 base, V lost 5 bases, and 7 bases had no gene match. The V gene's germline CDR1 is SGHVS and CDR2 FNYEAQ. CDR3 nucleotides: TGTGCCAGCAGCCCGTGGGACAGAGAGAACACTGAAGCTTTCTTT. This codes for CASSPWDRENTEAFF.

The genes are TRBV7-9 and TRBJ1-5; 10 bases are shared with TRBD1. Germline assignment: CDR1 SEHNR and CDR2 FQNEAQ (reference sequence). J gave up 6 bases and V 1 base, and 6 bases lay outside the gene matches. The CDR3 has 16 amino acids. Here the CDR3 DNA reads TGTGCCAGCAGCTTAGGGAGACAGGGGGCGGGTCAGCCCCAGCATTTT. As protein: CASSLGRQGAGQPQHF.

J is TRBJ2-7 and V is TRBV11-2, with TRBD2 matching over 8 bases. The CDR3 is made up of 14 amino acids. After removal of 2 bases from V and 5 bases from J, the junction contained 5 bases not matched to a gene. Germline V CDR1 and CDR2: SGHAT, FQNNGV. The CDR3 coding sequence is TGTGCCAGCAGCTTATCGCGCGGGGGGAACGAGCAGTACTTC. Its protein is CASSLSRGGNEQYF. The variable domain in full, with the rest retrieved from reference TRBV11-2 and TRBJ2-7, is EAGVAQSPRYKIIEKRQSVAFWCNPISGHATLYWYQQILGQGPKLLIQFQNNGVVDDSQLPKDRFSAERLKGVDSTLKIQPAKLEDSAVYLCASSLSRGGNEQYFGPGTRLTVT.